This T cell receptor beta chain originates from a study of CD8+CD57+ T cells in acquired aplastic anemia (dated by TCRdb to 2016 to 2018). Turning to the overall study: Extracted DNA from sorted CD4+ and CD8+ cells averaged approximately 3 ug, ranging from roughly 0.17 to 27.4 ug. An average of roughly 10 million reads for CD4+ cells and 11 million to 12 million reads for CD8+ cells was obtained from healthy donor samples.

This clonotype was recorded only once. Its antigen remains undetermined. No base quality values were provided; no much bigger clone lies one nucleotide off. A lone read gives weak evidence. Overall study results and their limits: Approximately 31 CD8+ CDR3 sequences were found in both patients and controls but appeared to be highly expressed in patients and within the immunodominant clones of the patients. No significant difference in CD8+ Simpson's diversity was found between patients and healthy controls (P=0.060).

As encoded in the germline V gene, CDR1 is MNHEY while CDR2 is SVGAGI. The germline V end is reduced by 3 bases and the J end by 3 bases; junction bases left unmatched: 4. Reading from cysteine to phenylalanine, the CDR3 counts 15 amino acids. The only DNA kept is the CDR3, 45 bases in frame from the first base. Genomic DNA was used as template for profiling of TCR beta VDJ combinations and CDR3 sequences. TCR repertoire sequencing was run on an Illumina HiSeq 2000. In the authors' own workflow: TRBV/TRBJ rearrangement plots, CDR3 size and DJ length profiles, and Simpson's diversity index were used to assess repertoires. The immunodominant clone was defined as the most abundant DNA sequence in deep sequencing data. CDR3 amino acid sequences were screened for sharing across subjects and were compared with published repertoires and the VDJdb database. TCRdb applied fastp at Q25 and MiXCR to the public reads, then kept only in-frame beta chains. When rows share a CDR3 protein, they turn into one entry using the most common DNA and genes. The V and J calls here are based on TCRdb, not the publication. Present in this sample are around 400,000 distinct CDR3 sequences, roughly 68% of which were seen just once. 4% of the sample is taken by the ten largest.

In this study, sorted CD4+ and CD8+ T cells from the blood of healthy subjects and of severe aplastic anemia patients had their TCR repertoires deep-sequenced. Ficoll-Paque density gradient centrifugation was used to isolate peripheral blood mononuclear cells. Before DNA extraction, CD4+ and CD8+ T cells were sorted with FACS or magnetic beads. Here the chain combines TRBV6-5 and TRBJ1-3; a stretch of 8 junction bases matches TRBD1. This receptor was obtained from a human donor in good health, serving as a control. The sample was sorted CD4+, CD8+, or CD8+CD57+ T cells (not recorded which) from PBMCs. The CDR3 has the sequence CASSYDRGHGNTIYF. The sequenced DNA is TGTGCCAGCAGTTATGACAGGGGCCATGGAAACACCATATATTTT.